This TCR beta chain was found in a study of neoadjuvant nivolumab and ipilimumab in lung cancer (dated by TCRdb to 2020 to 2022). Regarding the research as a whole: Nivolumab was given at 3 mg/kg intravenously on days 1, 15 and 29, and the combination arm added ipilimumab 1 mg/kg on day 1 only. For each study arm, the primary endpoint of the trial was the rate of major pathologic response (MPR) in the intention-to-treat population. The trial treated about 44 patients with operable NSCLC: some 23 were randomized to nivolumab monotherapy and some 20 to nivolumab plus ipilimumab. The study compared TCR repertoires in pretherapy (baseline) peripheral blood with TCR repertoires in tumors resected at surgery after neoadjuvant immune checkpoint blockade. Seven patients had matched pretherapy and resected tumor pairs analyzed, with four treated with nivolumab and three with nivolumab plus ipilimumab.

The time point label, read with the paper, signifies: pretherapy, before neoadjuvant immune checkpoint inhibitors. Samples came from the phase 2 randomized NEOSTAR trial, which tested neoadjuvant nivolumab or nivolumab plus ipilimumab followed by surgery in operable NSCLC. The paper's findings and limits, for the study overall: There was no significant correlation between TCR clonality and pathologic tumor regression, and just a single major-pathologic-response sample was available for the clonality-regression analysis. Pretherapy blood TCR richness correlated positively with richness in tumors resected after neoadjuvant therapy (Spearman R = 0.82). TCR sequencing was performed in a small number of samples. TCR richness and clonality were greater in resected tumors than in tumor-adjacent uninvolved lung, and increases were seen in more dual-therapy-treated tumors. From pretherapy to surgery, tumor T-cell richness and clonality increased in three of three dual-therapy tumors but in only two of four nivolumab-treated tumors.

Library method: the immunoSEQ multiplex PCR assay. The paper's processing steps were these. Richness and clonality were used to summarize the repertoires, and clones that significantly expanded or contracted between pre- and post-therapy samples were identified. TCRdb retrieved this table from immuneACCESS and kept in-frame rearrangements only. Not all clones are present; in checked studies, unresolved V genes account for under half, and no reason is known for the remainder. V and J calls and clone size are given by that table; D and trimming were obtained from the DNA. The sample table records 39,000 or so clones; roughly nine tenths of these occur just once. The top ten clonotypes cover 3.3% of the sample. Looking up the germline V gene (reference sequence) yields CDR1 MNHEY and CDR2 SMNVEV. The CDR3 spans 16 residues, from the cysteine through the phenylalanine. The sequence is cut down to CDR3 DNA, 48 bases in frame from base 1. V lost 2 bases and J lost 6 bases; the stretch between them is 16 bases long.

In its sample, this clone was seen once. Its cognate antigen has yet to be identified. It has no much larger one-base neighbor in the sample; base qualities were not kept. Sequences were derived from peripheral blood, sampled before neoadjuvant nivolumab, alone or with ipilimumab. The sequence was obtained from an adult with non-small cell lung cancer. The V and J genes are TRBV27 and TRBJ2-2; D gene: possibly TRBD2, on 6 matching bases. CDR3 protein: CASSLEAPSVAGELFF. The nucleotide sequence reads TGTGCCAGCAGTTTAGAGGCCCCTAGCGTGGCCGGGGAGCTGTTTTTT.